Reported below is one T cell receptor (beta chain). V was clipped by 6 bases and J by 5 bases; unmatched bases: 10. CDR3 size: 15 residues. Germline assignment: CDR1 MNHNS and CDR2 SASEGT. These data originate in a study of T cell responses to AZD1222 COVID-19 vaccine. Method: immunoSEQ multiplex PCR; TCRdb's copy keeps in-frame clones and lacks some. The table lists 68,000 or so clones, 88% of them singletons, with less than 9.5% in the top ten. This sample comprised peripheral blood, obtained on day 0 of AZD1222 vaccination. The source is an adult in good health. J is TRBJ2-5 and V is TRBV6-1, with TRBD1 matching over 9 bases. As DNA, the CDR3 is TGTGCCAGCAGACGCGGACAGGGGAGCGTGGAGACCCAGTACTTC. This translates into CASRRGQGSVETQYF.